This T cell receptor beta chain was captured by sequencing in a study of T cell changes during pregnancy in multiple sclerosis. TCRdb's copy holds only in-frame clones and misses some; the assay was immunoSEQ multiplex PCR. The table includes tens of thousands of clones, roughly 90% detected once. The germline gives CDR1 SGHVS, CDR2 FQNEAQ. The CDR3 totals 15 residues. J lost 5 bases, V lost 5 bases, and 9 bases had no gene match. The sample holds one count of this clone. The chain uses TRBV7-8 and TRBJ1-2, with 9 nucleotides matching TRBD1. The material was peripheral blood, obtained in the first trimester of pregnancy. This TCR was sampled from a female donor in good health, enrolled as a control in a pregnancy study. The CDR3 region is CASSPGTGTYYGYTF. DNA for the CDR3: TGTGCCAGCAGCCCAGGGACAGGGACGTATTATGGCTACACCTTC.